This record concerns one T cell receptor beta chain sequence. This clonotype was seen only a few times. This clone's antigen is unknown. No base qualities exist here, and no much larger clone lies one base off it. The time point label of this sample denotes: patch test 1, 2 weeks after DPC sensitization. The treatment or condition label on this specimen signifies: therapeutic diphenylcyclopropenone sensitization with weekly scalp DPC. At every patch-test visit, the blood draw took place before the patch test was put on. Patients were considered eligible if aged 18 to 70, diagnosed with alopecia and deemed suitable for DPC therapy, and patients were excluded if pregnant. Total RNA was extracted from unfractionated whole blood that had been collected in Tempus Blood RNA tubes. The data belong to a study of human T cells and chemical hapten exposure (dated by TCRdb to the early 2020s). Study-level background: For sensitization, 2% DPC in acetone was applied to a roughly 2 cm by roughly 2 cm area of upper inner arm skin. Throughout the study period of about 25 weeks, patients also received therapeutic DPC doses to the scalp every week. Patch testing was performed on the upper back with Finn chambers containing 0.01% DPC, and the patch tests were scored after 6 days according to International Contact Dermatitis Research Group standards. The patient cohort, mostly female, included alopecia areata with under or over 50% scalp involvement, alopecia totalis and alopecia universalis. Libraries were pooled for sequencing, and per-sample TCR yields varied mainly because of small differences in library volumes within the pool. Peripheral blood TCR repertoire changes were tracked in vivo in alopecia patients during primary and secondary sensitization to the hapten diphenylcyclopropenone (DPC). Blood samples were taken from patients before sensitization (week 0) and at 2, 6 and about 24 weeks after DPC sensitization. Twenty-nine alopecia patients gave blood for TCR sequencing at one to four time points (pre-sensitization, 2, 6 and 24 weeks).

General conclusions and limits of the study: No change with DPC sensitization was found in the number of TCRs above 1 in 1000 frequency, and no evidence of global repertoire structure alterations was found. After repeated subsampling, the strength of the expansion versus patch-test correlation and the threshold at which it became significant changed. The number of PT1 expanded TCRs positively correlated with patch test score, significant at thresholds 8, 16 and 32 but not 4. Because all patients had alopecia, a presumed autoimmune disease, the immune response of the patients might differ from that of healthy individuals. Significantly more large CDR3 similarity clusters were formed by expanded TCRs than by pre-sensitization or healthy control sets, consistent with antigen-driven responses.

Library preparation was by RACE. The listed sequencing device is NextSeq 500. During library preparation, unique molecular identifiers were attached to individual cDNA molecules so that TCRs could be counted quantitatively and reproducibly. From each blood RNA sample, both TCR alpha and TCR beta chains were sequenced. Under the source paper's analysis protocol: The median number of TCRs per sample was some 100,000, ranging from about 23,224 to 700,000. V, J and CDR3 annotation of the TCR reads was performed with the Decombinator software suite. To make PS versus PT1 abundance plots, every sample was subsampled to the same number of TCRs (28,000). TCRs were defined as expanded if absent before sensitization and observed at least eight times at the 2-week time point. Starting from the raw public reads, TCRdb applied fastp trimming at Q25, assembled clones with MiXCR and retained in-frame beta chains. CDR3 protein sequences are deduplicated, and each keeps its most common genes and DNA. The V and J calls and clone size come from TCRdb's table, not from the authors' own analysis. This sample comprises under 200,000 distinct CDR3 sequences, more than 14% of them detected only once. 1.7% of the sample is in the top ten clones.

Looking up the germline V gene yields CDR1 MGHRA and CDR2 YSYEKL. V is shortened by 0 bases, J by 2 bases, and the region joining them spans 11 bases. Spanning cysteine to phenylalanine, the CDR3 consists of 16 amino acids. Only the CDR3 part of the read is kept: 48 bases, read in frame from the first base. This receptor was identified in a woman aged 25 to 39 with alopecia areata. Some clones in this sample may be carry-over from other donors' samples. Sequencing used whole blood, obtained in connection with sensitization to the hapten diphenylcyclopropenone (DPC). The chain is assembled from TRBV4-1 and TRBJ1-5; perhaps TRBD1 is the D gene, with 5 bases matching. The nucleotides are TGCGCCAGCAGCCAAGAAGAGGGGATAGGCAATCAGCCCCAGCATTTT. It codes for CASSQEEGIGNQPQHF.